This T cell receptor (beta chain) was retrieved from a study of T cells in Graves' hyperthyroidism and ophthalmopathy. The table lists this clonotype with a few counts. Each diagnosis was grounded in clinical symptoms, serum thyroxine and TRAb, thyroid ultrasound, and orbital computed tomography. Amplified TCR beta CDR3 regions came from RNA transcripts. An initial round of RT-PCR targeting the TCR CDR3 relied on the HTBI primer set. MiXCR, applied by TCRdb to the multiplex PCR reads, yields one record per CDR3 protein. The table has over 300,000 distinct CDR3 sequences, roughly 14% seen once; the top ten hold approximately 11%. V trimming: 3 bases; J trimming: 3 bases; junction bases outside the gene matches: 2. The CDR3 sequence is 14 residues long. Germline V gene sequence: CDR1 SEHNR, CDR2 FQNEAQ (reference sequence).

The clonotype was recovered from a woman in her sixties or seventies with Graves' hyperthyroidism. V gene TRBV7-9 combines with J gene TRBJ1-3, with 7 bases aligning to TRBD1. Sequences were obtained from blood. CDR3 region: CASSLTGIGNTIYF. CDR3 DNA: TGTGCCAGCAGCTTGACAGGGATTGGAAACACCATATATTTT.